A single sample gave rise to the 32 T cell receptor beta chains below, sequenced in a study of radiation and T cells in renal cell carcinoma. The time point is: baseline pretreatment blood. Treatment of the sample: 15 Gy SBRT to primary tumor, nephrectomy 4 weeks later. The assay was immunoSEQ multiplex PCR, and TCRdb's table has in-frame clones only and misses some. The data hold over 120,000 clones, with about 88% observed a single time. This sample comprised blood, obtained from a patient whose treatment included radiotherapy and nephrectomy. The receptors stem from a woman aged 50 to 65 with renal cell carcinoma.

The chain recombines TRBV5-6 with TRBJ1-2; D possibly corresponds to TRBD1 (5 bases). Per the germline V gene, CDR1 is SGHDT and CDR2 is YYEEEE. The CDR3 spans 17 residues. The ends were cut back, 1 base at V and 5 bases at J, with 21 bases in the middle. The CDR3 sequence is CASSLFFPLVGDYGYTF. The CDR3 bases are TGTGCCAGCAGCTTGTTCTTTCCACTGGTGGGGGATTATGGCTACACCTTC.

The genes are TRBV7-3 and TRBJ1-2, with D possibly TRBD1 on 6 matching bases. Trimming left V 5 bases short and J 7 bases short, with 14 bases between. This CDR3 spans 13 amino acids. Germline lookup yields CDR1 SGHTA and CDR2 FQGTGA. DNA of the CDR3: TGTGCCAGCAGCCCTAACAGGGAGAGTGGCTACACCTTC. Translated, it gives CASSPNRESGYTF.

To note about this clone: One junction end does not reproduce the germline sequence, and a read error may be involved. V usage is TRBV7-7 and J usage is TRBJ2-1; maybe TRBD1 (5 bases). CDR3 length: 13 amino acids. The germline CDR1 and CDR2 sequences are SSHAT and FNYEAQ (reference sequence). In DNA, the CDR3 is TGTGCTAGCAGCCTCGACAGCTACAATGAGCAGTTCTTC. It codes for CASSLDSYNEQFF.

The J gene is TRBJ1-1, the V gene TRBV5-1, with D maybe TRBD1 (6 bases). Germline lookup yields CDR1 SGHRS and CDR2 YFSETQ. Trimming removed 7 bases from V and 4 bases from J, with 20 bases in between. This CDR3 contains 15 residues. CDR3 protein: CASGGGSNPGTEAFF. Here the CDR3 DNA reads TGCGCCAGCGGTGGGGGCTCCAATCCGGGCACTGAAGCTTTCTTT.

V and J are TRBV6-6 and TRBJ1-3, with D possibly TRBD1 on 6 matching bases. V was cut by 6 bases and J by 4 bases, with 16 bases left in between. From germline, CDR1 is MNHNY and CDR2 SVGAGI (reference sequence). This CDR3 contains 15 residues. The CDR3 nucleotides read TGTGCCAGCAGCCTACTACAGGGAGAAGGAAACACCATATATTTT. It is translated as CASSLLQGEGNTIYF.

The V call is TRBV9, the J call TRBJ1-6, with D maybe TRBD1 (5 bases). Trimming removed 4 bases from V and 9 bases from J, with 17 bases in between. This CDR3 is built from 15 residues. Germline V gene data show CDR1 as SGDLS and CDR2 as YYNGEE. CDR3 protein: CASSPRRGGSSPLHF. CDR3 in DNA: TGTGCCAGCAGCCCTCGCCGGGGCGGGAGTTCACCCCTCCACTTT.

J is TRBJ1-5 and V is TRBV18; 7 nucleotides align to TRBD1. The length of the CDR3 is 14 residues. Germline V gene data show CDR1 as KGHSH and CDR2 as LQKENI. With 3 bases clipped from V and 5 bases from J, the junction kept 4 bases outside the gene matches. CDR3 DNA: TGTGCCAGCTCACCCCGACAGGGACATCAGCCCCAGCATTTT. Its translation: CASSPRQGHQPQHF. Complete variable domain (other parts from reference TRBV18 and TRBJ1-5): NAGVMQNPRHLVRRRGQEARLRCSPMKGHSHVYWYRQLPEEGLKFMVYLQKENIIDESGMPKERFSAEFPKEGPSILRIQQVVRGDSAAYFCASSPRQGHQPQHFGDGTRLSIL.

The chain combines TRBV7-9 with TRBJ2-1, with 9 bases identical to TRBD2. This CDR3 has 17 residues. V shed 3 bases, J shed 5 bases, and the junction held 11 bases outside the gene matches. Germline V gene data show CDR1 as SEHNR and CDR2 as FQNEAQ (reference sequence). CDR3 in amino acids: CASSLKYERGADNEQFF. In DNA form, the CDR3 reads TGTGCCAGCAGCTTGAAGTACGAGCGGGGGGCGGACAATGAGCAGTTCTTC.

This clone was seen a single time. The chain has TRBV10-3 and TRBJ1-1; D possibly corresponds to TRBD1 (6 bases). Trimming left V 0 bases short and J 1 base short, with 9 bases between. The CDR3 covers 15 residues. Germline CDR1 reads ENHRY; CDR2 reads SYGVKD. CDR3 in DNA: TGTGCCATCAGTGAGTCAGGGACACCGAACACTGAAGCTTTCTTT. As protein: CAISESGTPNTEAFF.

The chain uses TRBV5-4 and TRBJ2-5, with 10 bases fitting TRBD2. CDR3 length: 15 residues. Germline lookup yields CDR1 SGHNT and CDR2 YYREEE (reference sequence). V lost 0 bases, J lost 5 bases, and 4 bases stayed unmatched. CDR3 sequence reads: CASSLDSGGAETQYF. The CDR3 nucleotides are TGTGCCAGCAGCTTGGACAGCGGGGGGGCCGAGACCCAGTACTTC.

A remark on this clone: Other DNA sequences within the sample encode an identical CDR3. The chain is built from TRBV10-3 and TRBJ2-1; TRBD2 aligns across 10 bases. The ends lost 2 bases at V and 5 bases at J; junction bases unmatched: 3. This CDR3 region has 15 residues. Germline V gives CDR1 ENHRY, CDR2 SYGVKD. The CDR3 bases are TGTGCCATCAGTGAGGCTAGCGGGGGAAACAATGAGCAGTTCTTC. Protein: CAISEASGGNNEQFF.

CDR3 bases: TGTGCCACCAGCAGAGAGAGCCCAGGAAGTAACTATGGCTACACCTTC. Amino acids: CATSRESPGSNYGYTF. The chain combines TRBV15 with TRBJ1-2, with D unclear. This CDR3 is 16 amino acids long. Looked up from germline, CDR1 is LNHNV and CDR2 is YYDKDF (reference sequence). The germline V and J ends were trimmed by 0 bases and 1 base, with 12 bases remaining between them.

The table lists this clone with a count of one. The chain recombines TRBV30 with TRBJ1-2; D possibly corresponds to TRBD1 (5 bases). The V gene lost 3 bases and the J gene lost 3 bases, with 8 bases spanning the gap. Germline CDR1 is GTSNPN and CDR2 is SVGIG (reference sequence). CDR3 size: 12 residues. The CDR3 sequence is CAWSTGDYGYTF. The CDR3 DNA reads as TGTGCCTGGAGCACGGGGGACTATGGCTACACCTTC. The full variable domain, completed using reference TRBV30 and TRBJ1-2, is SQTIHQWPATLVQPVGSPLSLECTVEGTSNPNLYWYRQAAGRGLQLLFYSVGIGQISSEVPQNLSASRPQDRQFILSSKKLLLSDSGFYLCAWSTGDYGYTFGSGTRLTVV.

The chain uses TRBV5-4 and TRBJ2-7; TRBD1 agrees at 9 bases. The CDR3 loop spans 15 amino acids. CDR1 SGHNT and CDR2 YYREEE come from the germline V gene (reference sequence). V gave up 3 bases and J gave up 2 bases; unmatched junction bases: 6. The CDR3 DNA reads TGTGCCAGCAGCTATCCGGGACAGGGTCCCTACGAGCAGTACTTC. Its protein product is CASSYPGQGPYEQYF.

This chain connects TRBV7-9 to TRBJ1-2, with 8 bases aligning to TRBD1. The germline CDR1 and CDR2 sequences are SEHNR and FQNEAQ (reference sequence). Trimming at V came to 5 bases and at J to 5 bases, leaving 7 bases not matched to a gene. The CDR3 totals 14 residues. The CDR3 DNA sequence: TGTGCCAGCAGCACCCGGACAGGGCGGTATGGCTACACCTTC. Translation gives CASSTRTGRYGYTF.

V gene TRBV28 combines with J gene TRBJ2-7, with 7 bases fitting TRBD1. Germline assignment: CDR1 MDHEN and CDR2 SYDVKM. This CDR3 spans 14 amino acids. V lost 8 bases, J lost 2 bases, and 9 bases stayed unmatched. CDR3 sequence reads: CASVKDRTTYEQYF. The CDR3, as DNA: TGTGCCAGCGTAAAGGACAGGACAACCTACGAGCAGTACTTC.

V and J are TRBV6-1 and TRBJ1-2; 7 bases are shared with TRBD1. The CDR3 totals 13 residues. The V segment lost 2 bases and the J segment 7 bases; nucleotides outside the gene matches: 4. Germline CDR1 and CDR2: MNHNS and SASEGT. The CDR3 sequence: CASSESRGGGYTF. CDR3 nucleotide sequence: TGTGCCAGCAGTGAAAGCAGGGGGGGTGGCTACACCTTC.

This chain connects TRBV19 to TRBJ2-7, with 12 bases fitting TRBD1. CDR1 LNHDA and CDR2 SQIVND come from the germline V gene (reference sequence). After removal of 6 bases from V and 5 bases from J, the junction contained 11 bases not matched to a gene. The CDR3 loop spans 16 amino acids. CDR3 coding DNA: TGTGCCAGTAGGTCCAATAAGGGGACAGGGGGCGACGAGCAGTACTTC. As protein: CASRSNKGTGGDEQYF.

The chain is built from TRBV18 and TRBJ2-5; D may correspond to TRBD1 or TRBD2 (5 bases each). V was pared by 0 bases and J by 3 bases, with 5 bases between. Germline CDR1 reads KGHSH; CDR2 reads LQKENI. The CDR3 loop spans 13 amino acids. CDR3 sequence (DNA): TGTGCCAGCTCACCACCGGGGGAAGAGACCCAGTACTTC. Translation: CASSPPGEETQYF.

The V call is TRBV9, the J call TRBJ2-5; D perhaps matches TRBD1 (6 bases). Trimming took 4 bases from V and 4 from J, leaving 20 bases between them. The germline V gene has CDR1 SGDLS and CDR2 YYNGEE. CDR3 length: 16 amino acids. The CDR3: CASSFTSGAVPETQYF. The CDR3 nucleotides are TGTGCCAGCAGCTTCACGTCAGGGGCGGTACCAGAGACCCAGTACTTC.

The genes are TRBV18 and TRBJ1-4, with a possible D match to TRBD1 (5 bases). This CDR3 has 14 residues. V was cut by 0 bases and J by 8 bases, with 10 bases left in between. CDR1 is KGHSH and CDR2 is LQKENI in the germline V gene. CDR3 nucleotides: TGTGCCAGCTCACCACCGGGGCAGGAGGAAAAACTGTTTTTT. Residues: CASSPPGQEEKLFF.

The chain uses TRBV30 and TRBJ2-1; D gene ambiguous. The CDR3 runs 13 residues. Trimming cost V 0 bases and J 3 bases, with 6 bases left between them. Germline lookup yields CDR1 GTSNPN and CDR2 SVGIG (reference sequence). CDR3 DNA: TGTGCCTGGAGTGTACAGAGCTACAATGAGCAGTTCTTC. This sequence encodes CAWSVQSYNEQFF.

This clone was counted once. This chain links TRBV7-9 with TRBJ1-5; 7 positions agree with TRBD1. The CDR3 runs 18 residues. The ends lost 4 bases at V and 6 bases at J; junction bases unmatched: 18. CDR1 is SEHNR, CDR2 FQNEAQ, per germline (reference sequence). The CDR3, as DNA: TGTGCCAGCAGCTCAGGGGGGCTGGGGGACGCTAGGAGTCAGCCCCAGCATTTT. Protein sequence: CASSSGGLGDARSQPQHF.

This chain connects TRBV4-1 to TRBJ1-5; D call uncertain. Germline CDR1 MGHRA, CDR2 YSYEKL. Trimming cost V 0 bases and J 0 bases, with 3 bases left between them. This CDR3 is 14 amino acids long. In DNA, the CDR3 is TGCGCCAGCAGCCAAGAGAATAGCAATCAGCCCCAGCATTTT. It translates to CASSQENSNQPQHF.

This chain joins TRBV19 and TRBJ2-3; 14 bases are shared with TRBD2. J gave up 5 bases and V 3 bases, and 7 bases lay outside the gene matches. There are 17 residues in the CDR3. Germline V CDR1 and CDR2: LNHDA, SQIVND (reference sequence). The CDR3, as DNA: TGTGCCAGTAGTATCCGGACTAGCGGGGGGCCAAGAGATACGCAGTATTTT. Its protein is CASSIRTSGGPRDTQYF.

The chain links TRBV5-1 to TRBJ2-3; D ambiguous. Trimming left V 0 bases short and J 0 bases short, with 8 bases between. The germline V gene encodes CDR1 SGHRS and CDR2 YFSETQ. There are 15 residues in the CDR3. CDR3 sequence: CASSLVQESTDTQYF. The DNA for the CDR3 is TGCGCCAGCAGCTTGGTCCAGGAAAGCACAGATACGCAGTATTTT.

The chain carries TRBV30 and TRBJ1-2; TRBD1 matches 10 bases. The CDR3 is made up of 14 amino acids. Germline V gene sequence: CDR1 GTSNPN, CDR2 SVGIG (reference sequence). V was pared by 3 bases and J by 8 bases, with 9 bases of the junction left unmatched. DNA of the CDR3: TGTGCCTGGAGGGTGCCGGGACAGGGGTTCGGCTACACCTTC. Its translation: CAWRVPGQGFGYTF.

The chain has TRBV7-8 and TRBJ1-2, with D unclear. Looked up from germline, CDR1 is SGHVS and CDR2 is FQNEAQ. V was shortened by 5 bases and J by 0 bases, with 7 bases between the two germline ends. This CDR3 region has 13 residues. CDR3 nucleotides: TGTGCCAGCAGCCAATTAGCTAACTATGGCTACACCTTC. Its translation is CASSQLANYGYTF.

The DNA of the CDR3 is TGTGCCACCAGCGGAGCTTATTTCAAGGAGACCCAGTACTTC. It is translated as CATSGAYFKETQYF. This rearrangement joins TRBV15 to TRBJ2-5, with D uncertain. CDR1 is LNHNV and CDR2 is YYDKDF in the germline V gene (reference sequence). The CDR3 sequence is 14 residues long. V lost 5 bases to trimming and J lost 5 bases, with 15 bases between them.

This chain joins TRBV9 and TRBJ2-7; D may be TRBD2 (6 bases). Germline CDR1 SGDLS, CDR2 YYNGEE. V was clipped by 0 bases and J by 3 bases, with 13 bases between them. This CDR3 has 15 amino acids. In nucleotides, the CDR3 is TGTGCCAGCAGCGTAGAGGCTAGCGCGTACTACGAGCAGTACTTC. Its translation is CASSVEASAYYEQYF.

V and J are TRBV30 and TRBJ1-4; no reliable D call. V lost 5 bases, J lost 2 bases, and 12 bases lay in between. Germline V lookup: CDR1 GTSNPN, CDR2 SVGIG (reference sequence). The CDR3 loop spans 14 amino acids. CDR3 residues: CAWGRRGTNEKLFF. Written as DNA, the CDR3 is TGTGCCTGGGGACGACGAGGGACTAATGAAAAACTGTTTTTT.

V gene TRBV6-1 combines with J gene TRBJ1-2; unclear D gene. The CDR3 runs to 16 residues. V was pared by 3 bases and J by 1 base, with 15 bases between. CDR1 MNHNS and CDR2 SASEGT come from the germline V gene. CDR3 DNA sequence: TGTGCCAGCAGTGACGAAGGCGATAATATTAACTATGGCTACACCTTC. Encoded protein: CASSDEGDNINYGYTF.